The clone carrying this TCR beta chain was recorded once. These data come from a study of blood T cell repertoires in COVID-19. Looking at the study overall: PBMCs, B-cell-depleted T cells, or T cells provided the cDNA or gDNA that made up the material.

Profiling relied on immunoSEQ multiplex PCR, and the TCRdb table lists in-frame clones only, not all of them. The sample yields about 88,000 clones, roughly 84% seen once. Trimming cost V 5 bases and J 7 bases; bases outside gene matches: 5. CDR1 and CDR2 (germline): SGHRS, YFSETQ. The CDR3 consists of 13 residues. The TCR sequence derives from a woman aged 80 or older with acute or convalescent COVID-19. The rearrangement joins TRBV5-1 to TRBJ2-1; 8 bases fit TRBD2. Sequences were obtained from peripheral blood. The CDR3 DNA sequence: TGCGCCAGCAGATCGGGGGGGCGTAATGAGCAGTTCTTC. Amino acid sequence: CASRSGGRNEQFF.